This is a list of T cell receptor beta chains from one sample in a study of CD8+ T cells in alopecia areata. The assay was immunoSEQ multiplex PCR, and TCRdb's table has in-frame clones only and misses some. The sample contains about 110,000 clones, approximately 50% of which appear only once. The sequenced sample was NKG2D-low CD8+ T cells sorted from blood. The receptors here all came from a human donor with alopecia areata. Both conserved end residues are part of each CDR3. D genes are given only for firm matches. Clone size is shown for a subset of rows, as once, few, many or a class of expanded clone.

v_gene	len	j_gene	d_gene	abundance	CDR3aa	CDR3nt
TRBV13	20	TRBJ2-6	TRBD1	NA	CASSSKEPGTAPSGANVLTF	TGTGCCAGCAGCTCGAAAGAACCCGGGACAGCCCCCTCTGGGGCCAACGTCCTGACTTTC
TRBV12-5	15	TRBJ2-1	TRBD2	NA	CASGRTSGSYNEQFF	TGTGCTAGTGGTCGGACTAGCGGGAGTTACAATGAGCAGTTCTTC
TRBV4-1	14	TRBJ2-1	NA	NA	CASSQVGLGNEQFF	TGCGCCAGCAGCCAAGTCGGTCTGGGGAATGAGCAGTTCTTC
TRBV5-1	16	TRBJ2-5	TRBD2	NA	CASSPGLAGEQETQYF	TGCGCCAGCAGCCCGGGACTAGCGGGAGAGCAAGAGACCCAGTACTTC
TRBV13	14	TRBJ2-5	NA	NA	CASSAGTGEETQYF	TGTGCCAGCAGCGCCGGGACTGGCGAAGAGACCCAGTACTTC
TRBV27	15	TRBJ1-1	NA	NA	CASWFRTSWGTEAFF	TGTGCCAGCTGGTTTCGGACCTCCTGGGGCACTGAAGCTTTCTTT
TRBV27	13	TRBJ1-5	NA	NA	CASSPYSNQPQHF	TGTGCCAGCAGTCCTTATAGCAATCAGCCCCAGCATTTT
TRBV10-2	11	TRBJ2-1	NA	NA	CASSELNEQFF	TGCGCCAGCAGTGAGTTAAATGAGCAGTTCTTC
TRBV6-5	14	TRBJ2-7	TRBD2	NA	CASRLAGAFYEQYF	TGTGCCAGCAGACTAGCGGGAGCTTTCTACGAGCAGTACTTC
TRBV19	13	TRBJ2-1	NA	NA	CASSSGPYNEQFF	TGTGCCAGTAGTAGCGGGCCTTACAATGAGCAGTTCTTC
TRBV7-9	12	TRBJ2-7	TRBD1	NA	CASQTGGDEQYF	TGTGCCAGCCAGACAGGGGGCGACGAGCAGTACTTC
TRBV29-1	14	TRBJ2-3	NA	few	CSVESGTSTDTQYF	TGCAGCGTTGAATCAGGGACTAGCACAGATACGCAGTATTTT
TRBV20-1	11	TRBJ2-1	NA	NA	CSARRGAEQFF	TGCAGTGCCCGCAGGGGAGCTGAGCAGTTCTTC
TRBV4-1	12	TRBJ1-1	NA	NA	CASGGPNTEAFF	TGCGCCTCGGGAGGGCCGAACACTGAAGCTTTCTTT
TRBV27	14	TRBJ2-7	TRBD1	NA	CASSLGTGGAEQYF	TGTGCCAGCAGTTTGGGGACAGGGGGAGCCGAGCAGTACTTC
TRBV30	14	TRBJ2-1	TRBD2	once	CAWSSSGTKDEQFF	TGTGCCTGGAGTTCGAGCGGGACTAAGGATGAGCAGTTCTTC
TRBV4-1	16	TRBJ2-1	TRBD1	NA	CASSRVGQDFDNEQFF	TGCGCCAGCAGTCGAGTAGGACAGGACTTTGACAATGAGCAGTTCTTC
TRBV27	14	TRBJ2-7	TRBD2	NA	CASSSAGRAYEQYF	TGTGCCAGCAGTTCAGCAGGGAGGGCCTACGAGCAGTACTTC
TRBV13	14	TRBJ2-4	TRBD2	NA	CASSAGLDRNIQYF	TGTGCCAGCAGCGCGGGACTAGATAGAAACATTCAGTACTTC
TRBV28	15	TRBJ2-1	NA	NA	CASTHSHDPGDEQFF	TGTGCCAGCACCCATTCTCATGACCCTGGGGATGAGCAGTTCTTC
TRBV13	14	TRBJ1-2	TRBD1	NA	CASSHGTGNSSYTF	TGTGCCAGCAGCCATGGGACAGGGAATTCTAGCTACACCTTC
TRBV28	14	TRBJ1-2	NA	NA	CASSPSRAIQGYTF	TGTGCCAGCAGTCCCTCACGGGCAATTCAGGGCTACACCTTC
TRBV7-9	12	TRBJ2-7	NA	few	CASSWYTYEQYF	TGTGCCAGCAGCTGGTACACCTACGAGCAGTACTTC
TRBV27	15	TRBJ1-1	NA	NA	CASSRGVTVNTEAFF	TGTGCCAGCTCAAGGGGGGTGACTGTTAATACTGAAGCTTTCTTT
TRBV2	16	TRBJ2-1	TRBD2	NA	CASIFALAGSSLEQFF	TGTGCCAGCATCTTCGCCCTAGCGGGAAGCTCCCTTGAGCAGTTCTTC
TRBV6-5	12	TRBJ2-5	NA	NA	CASSSASETQYF	TGTGCCAGCAGTTCCGCGTCAGAGACCCAGTACTTC
TRBV4-1	13	TRBJ1-1	NA	NA	CASSSPGTTEAFF	TGCGCCAGCAGCTCCCCAGGAACCACTGAAGCTTTCTTT
TRBV7-9	13	TRBJ1-2	NA	NA	CASSPRVNYGYTF	TGTGCCAGCAGCCCCAGGGTGAACTATGGCTACACCTTC
TRBV2	14	TRBJ1-2	TRBD1	once	CASGHGRDRDGYTF	TGTGCCAGCGGCCACGGCCGGGACAGGGACGGCTACACCTTC
TRBV4-1	17	TRBJ2-1	NA	few	CASSPRLDGSSYNEQFF	TGCGCCAGCAGCCCACGACTAGACGGGAGCTCCTACAATGAGCAGTTCTTC
TRBV7-9	12	TRBJ2-1	NA	few	CASSLADNEQFF	TGTGCCAGCAGCTTAGCTGACAACGAGCAGTTCTTC
TRBV10-2	15	TRBJ2-5	TRBD2	few	CASSESGRVSETQYF	TGCGCCAGCAGTGAATCCGGGAGGGTTTCCGAGACCCAGTACTTC
TRBV5-6	13	TRBJ1-1	NA	NA	CASSLGPDTEAFF	TGTGCCAGCAGCTTGGGGCCCGACACTGAAGCTTTCTTT
TRBV5-6	17	TRBJ2-3	TRBD2	few	CASSYQTSGLTGDTQYF	TGTGCCAGCAGCTACCAGACTAGCGGCCTAACGGGAGATACGCAGTATTTT
TRBV7-8	16	TRBJ1-4	NA	NA	CASSLLVGPTSEKLFF	TGTGCCAGCAGCTTACTGGTCGGGCCGACCAGTGAAAAACTGTTTTTT
TRBV28	15	TRBJ2-3	NA	NA	CASSPFPLDTDTQYF	TGTGCCAGCAGCCCTTTCCCGTTAGACACAGATACGCAGTATTTT
TRBV28	15	TRBJ2-5	NA	NA	CASSLRGTPQETQYF	TGTGCCAGCAGTTTAAGGGGAACCCCCCAAGAGACCCAGTACTTC
TRBV27	13	TRBJ1-2	NA	NA	CASSLSRTYGYTF	TGTGCCAGCAGTTTATCAAGGACCTATGGCTACACCTTC
TRBV28	13	TRBJ2-4	NA	NA	CASSPGNKNIQYF	TGTGCCAGCAGTCCGGGCAACAAAAACATTCAGTACTTC
TRBV6-6	11	TRBJ2-1	NA	NA	CASSYENEQFF	TGTGCCAGCAGTTACGAGAATGAGCAGTTCTTC
TRBV18	13	TRBJ1-2	NA	NA	CASSLDSLSGYTF	TGTGCCAGCTCGCTGGACAGTTTAAGCGGCTACACCTTC
TRBV27	15	TRBJ2-7	NA	few	CASSHTGVGRYEQYF	TGTGCCAGCAGTCATACAGGTGTGGGTAGGTACGAGCAGTACTTC
TRBV14	16	TRBJ2-2	NA	NA	CASSQRVYSNTGELFF	TGTGCCAGCAGCCAAAGGGTCTATTCAAACACCGGGGAGCTGTTTTTT
TRBV15	14	TRBJ2-4	NA	NA	CATSRVNPEDIQYF	TGTGCCACCAGCAGAGTAAACCCGGAGGACATTCAGTACTTC
TRBV28	14	TRBJ2-7	TRBD1	NA	CASSPDREVHEQYF	TGTGCCAGCAGCCCCGACAGGGAAGTCCACGAGCAGTACTTC
TRBV27	14	TRBJ2-1	NA	NA	CASRTGPSADEQFF	TGTGCCAGCAGAACGGGGCCTTCGGCAGATGAGCAGTTCTTC
TRBV5-1	16	TRBJ2-3	TRBD2	few	CASSLDQRELTDTQYF	TGCGCCAGCAGCTTGGACCAGCGGGAGTTGACAGATACGCAGTATTTT
TRBV15	14	TRBJ1-3	NA	few	CATSTSFSGNTIYF	TGTGCCACCAGCACCTCCTTCTCTGGAAACACCATATATTTT
TRBV18	15	TRBJ2-1	TRBD1	NA	CASSPTGGSYNEQFF	TGTGCCAGCTCACCGACAGGGGGGTCCTACAATGAGCAGTTCTTC
TRBV19	14	TRBJ2-7	NA	NA	CASSTDGPSYEQYF	TGTGCCAGTAGTACCGACGGCCCCTCCTACGAGCAGTACTTC
TRBV28	15	TRBJ2-6	NA	few	CASKPLALGANVLTF	TGTGCCAGCAAACCACTAGCTCTGGGGGCCAACGTCCTGACTTTC
TRBV19	14	TRBJ2-1	NA	few	CASSLASADNEQFF	TGTGCCAGTAGTTTGGCTAGCGCGGACAATGAGCAGTTCTTC
TRBV5-4	14	TRBJ2-1	NA	NA	CASTQAGAVLEQFF	TGTGCCAGCACCCAGGCGGGGGCAGTACTGGAGCAGTTCTTC
TRBV25-1	15	TRBJ2-3	TRBD2	NA	CASSDTSGKSDTQYF	TGTGCCAGCAGTGACACTAGCGGGAAATCAGATACGCAGTATTTT
TRBV2	17	TRBJ2-1	TRBD2	few	CASPGTSASSSYNEQFF	TGTGCCAGCCCCGGGACTAGCGCGTCGAGCTCCTACAATGAGCAGTTCTTC
TRBV20-1	11	TRBJ1-2	NA	NA	CSANPGSGYTF	TGCAGTGCTAACCCGGGCTCTGGCTACACCTTC
TRBV29-1	16	TRBJ1-2	NA	few	CSAVSPHGQRGYGYTF	TGCAGCGCTGTTAGTCCGCACGGACAGCGGGGCTATGGCTACACCTTC
TRBV19	13	TRBJ1-5	NA	few	CASSIIAGQPQHF	TGTGCCAGTAGTATAATTGCGGGGCAGCCCCAGCATTTT
TRBV30	16	TRBJ2-1	TRBD2	NA	CAWNSETSGLANEQFF	TGTGCCTGGAATTCGGAAACTAGCGGCCTCGCCAACGAGCAGTTCTTC